Below, 25 T cell receptor beta chains from the same sample are listed, as sequenced in a study of shared clonotypes between healthy human individuals. Generated by immunoSEQ multiplex PCR, the TCRdb table keeps only in-frame clones and is missing some. This repertoire shows just over 2,000,000 clones, 85% to 95% found once; its top ten account for 0.1% to 0.15%. Sample: naive CD4+ T cells sorted from blood. Indicated subset: CD45RA+ positively selected. The receptors were gathered from a man younger than 35 in good health.

This chain uses TRBV27 with TRBJ1-6, with D tentatively TRBD1 (6 bases). CDR1 is MNHEY, CDR2 SMNVEV, per germline (reference sequence). CDR3 length equals 18 residues. The V gene lost 9 bases and the J gene lost 4 bases, with 25 bases spanning the gap. The CDR3 DNA reads TGTGCCAGTAGTAGAGGACAGATCACCGATGGATATAATTCACCCCTCCACTTT. Translation gives CASSRGQITDGYNSPLHF.

This clone was seen a single time. The rearrangement uses TRBV10-3 and TRBJ1-4, with D possibly matching TRBD1 (6 bases). This CDR3 has 12 amino acids. V was cut by 3 bases and J by 8 bases, with 7 bases left in between. The germline V gene encodes CDR1 ENHRY and CDR2 SYGVKD. The CDR3 nucleotides are TGTGCCATCAGTGACAGGGGCGAAAAACTGTTTTTT. Amino acid sequence: CAISDRGEKLFF.

The chain employs TRBV7-2 and TRBJ2-7; 9 bases fit TRBD1. Trimming removed 5 bases from V and 5 bases from J; junction bases left unmatched: 4. Germline loops: CDR1 SGHTA, CDR2 FQGNSA. The CDR3 consists of 13 residues. The CDR3 spells CASSLDRGNEQYF. The CDR3 DNA sequence: TGTGCCAGCAGCCTCGACAGGGGGAACGAGCAGTACTTC.

On this clone: Other nucleotide sequences from this sample produce the same CDR3. V gene TRBV28 combines with J gene TRBJ2-2; D call uncertain. The CDR3 covers 12 residues. V shed 4 bases and J shed 5 bases, with 5 bases lying between them. The V gene's germline CDR1 is MDHEN and CDR2 SYDVKM. CDR3 nucleotide sequence: TGTGCCAGCAGTTCCGTTACCGGGGAGCTGTTTTTT. This sequence encodes CASSSVTGELFF.

V and J are TRBV5-8 and TRBJ1-1, with 8 bases aligning to TRBD1. Germline CDR1 and CDR2: SGHTS and YDEGEE. Unmatched junction bases numbered 1, after V lost 0 bases and J lost 0 bases. The CDR3 covers 15 residues. DNA of the CDR3: TGTGCCAGCAGCTTGGGGACAGGGATGAACACTGAAGCTTTCTTT. It encodes CASSLGTGMNTEAFF.

As regards this clone: Relative to the germline gene, one junction end is altered; a read error may explain this. The gene calls are TRBV5-4 and TRBJ2-4, with TRBD1 identical over 7 bases. This CDR3 comprises 15 residues. Germline loops: CDR1 SGHNT, CDR2 YYREEE (reference sequence). For the CDR3, the DNA is TGTGCCAGCAGCCTGACTGGGACAGCCGAAAACATTCAGTACTTC. It translates to CASSLTGTAENIQYF. Based on the CDR3 plus reference TRBV5-4 and TRBJ2-4, the full variable domain is ETGVTQSPTHLIKTRGQQVTLRCSSQSGHNTVSWYQQALGQGPQFIFQYYREEENGRGNFPPRFSGLQFPNYSSELNVNALELDDSALYLCASSLTGTAENIQYFGAGTRLSVL.

With regard to this clone: The same CDR3 also results from other DNA sequences found in this sample. V is TRBV10-3 and J is TRBJ2-7; D is unclear. Trimming took off 3 bases at V and 7 bases at J, with 10 bases between the two ends. This CDR3 has 12 amino acids. Germline V CDR1 and CDR2: ENHRY, SYGVKD. CDR3 DNA sequence: TGTGCCATCAGTGAACCAGGTGGGGAGCAGTACTTC. It translates to CAISEPGGEQYF.

The chain couples TRBV15 to TRBJ1-4; no clear D gene. The CDR3 totals 14 residues. The V gene's germline CDR1 is LNHNV and CDR2 YYDKDF (reference sequence). Deletions cut 0 bases from V and 4 bases from J, with 6 bases between. As DNA, the CDR3 is TGTGCCACCAGCAGAGACGGCTATAATGAAAAACTGTTTTTT. This encodes CATSRDGYNEKLFF.

The chain combines TRBV5-1 with TRBJ1-1; D call uncertain. Looked up from germline, CDR1 is SGHRS and CDR2 is YFSETQ. V shed 0 bases and J shed 0 bases, with 9 bases lying between them. There are 15 residues in the CDR3. The chain's CDR3 is CASSLGKGMNTEAFF. CDR3 DNA sequence: TGCGCCAGCAGCTTGGGAAAAGGGATGAACACTGAAGCTTTCTTT.

The chain carries TRBV5-6 and TRBJ2-5; 8 bases agree with TRBD1. V shed 4 bases, J shed 5 bases, and the junction held 10 bases outside the gene matches. Germline V gene lookup returns CDR1 SGHDT and CDR2 YYEEEE. The CDR3 consists of 15 residues. CDR3 residues: CASSPRTGRPETQYF. Written as DNA, the CDR3 is TGTGCCAGCAGCCCCCGGACAGGGAGACCGGAGACCCAGTACTTC.

The rearrangement uses TRBV5-4 and TRBJ1-2, with TRBD1 identical over 7 bases. J was trimmed by 0 bases and V by 2 bases; bases with no gene match: 7. The CDR3 is 16 residues long. Germline CDR1 reads SGHNT; CDR2 reads YYREEE (reference sequence). The DNA for the CDR3 is TGTGCCAGCAGCTTCCCAGGGGGACAAGCTAACTATGGCTACACCTTC. Translated, it gives CASSFPGGQANYGYTF.

The chain is built from TRBV4-1 and TRBJ2-2; the D is unclear. CDR1 and CDR2 from the germline V gene are MGHRA and YSYEKL. CDR3 length: 13 residues. Trimming took off 4 bases at V and 5 bases at J, with 8 bases between the two ends. The CDR3 loop is CASSPPQTGELFF. Written as DNA, the CDR3 is TGCGCCAGCAGCCCTCCGCAGACCGGGGAGCTGTTTTTT.

At least ten counts were recorded for this clone. The chain combines TRBV6-5 with TRBJ2-7; D may be TRBD1 (5 bases). V was pared by 8 bases and J by 6 bases, with 11 bases between. CDR1 is MNHEY, CDR2 SVGAGI, per germline. This CDR3 has 11 residues. The CDR3 is CASGDSGEQYF. CDR3 in DNA: TGTGCCAGCGGAGACAGTGGCGAGCAGTACTTC.

Written as DNA, the CDR3 is TGTGCCAGCAGATTCTCCGGGACTAGCGGGATCCTGGGCACCGGGGAGCTGTTTTTT. Translating gives CASRFSGTSGILGTGELFF. V is TRBV7-9 and J is TRBJ2-2; 13 positions match TRBD2. V lost 6 bases, J lost 4 bases, and 14 bases stayed unmatched. The germline gives CDR1 SEHNR, CDR2 FQNEAQ (reference sequence). The CDR3 loop spans 19 amino acids.

The gene calls are TRBV6-5 and TRBJ2-7, with 11 positions matching TRBD1. Germline-derived CDR1 and CDR2 are MNHEY and SVGAGI. Trimming removed 6 bases from V and 6 bases from J; junction bases left unmatched: 7. This CDR3 spans 14 amino acids. For the CDR3, the DNA is TGTGCCAGCAGACCCGGGACAGGGGGATCCGAGCAGTACTTC. This codes for CASRPGTGGSEQYF.

The V gene is TRBV19, the J gene TRBJ2-2, with TRBD1 identical over 9 bases. The CDR3 totals 16 residues. V dropped 6 bases and J dropped 5; count of bases not matched to a gene: 10. The V gene's germline CDR1 is LNHDA and CDR2 SQIVND (reference sequence). The DNA of the CDR3 is TGTGCCAGTAGCACCGGGACAGGGATGTGGACCGGGGAGCTGTTTTTT. Its protein product is CASSTGTGMWTGELFF.

Only one count was recorded for this clone. The chain combines TRBV18 with TRBJ2-5, with TRBD2 identical over 12 bases. This CDR3 has 17 amino acids. V lost 1 base to trimming and J lost 3 bases; unmatched junction nucleotides: 6. Germline CDR1 and CDR2: KGHSH and LQKENI. CDR3 sequence reads: CASSPLEWTSGEETQYF. The CDR3, as DNA: TGTGCCAGCTCACCACTCGAGTGGACTAGCGGGGAAGAGACCCAGTACTTC.

J is TRBJ2-3 and V is TRBV7-2, with 8 bases identical to TRBD2. Trimming removed 4 bases from V and 6 bases from J; junction bases left unmatched: 6. CDR3 length: 14 amino acids. Germline-derived CDR1 and CDR2 are SGHTA and FQGNSA. DNA of the CDR3: TGTGCCAGCAGCTCAGCGGGAGCCACGGATACGCAGTATTTT. It specifies CASSSAGATDTQYF.

This chain connects TRBV7-6 to TRBJ2-1, with a weak D call TRBD1 (6 bases). The germline gives CDR1 SGHVS, CDR2 FNYEAQ. The CDR3 runs to 15 residues. V was pared by 4 bases and J by 9 bases, with 19 bases between. The CDR3 loop is CASSSASPTGGEQFF. CDR3 nucleotide sequence: TGTGCCAGCAGCTCAGCTAGCCCGACAGGTGGTGAGCAGTTCTTC.

The V call is TRBV28, the J call TRBJ1-2; no reliable D call. This CDR3 contains 17 residues. The V end was cut by 8 bases, the J end by 1 base, with 23 bases between. Germline V CDR1 and CDR2: MDHEN, SYDVKM. DNA for the CDR3: TGTGCCAGCCTCCCCTCTATGGGGTCCTCTTATAACTATGGCTACACCTTC. Translation: CASLPSMGSSYNYGYTF.

This clone has a single count. This rearrangement joins TRBV6-6 to TRBJ2-2; D is unresolved. The V end lost 6 bases, the J end lost 2 bases, and 4 bases lay between the germline ends. This CDR3 comprises 12 residues. The germline gives CDR1 MNHNY, CDR2 SVGAGI (reference sequence). The CDR3 region is CASRTNTGELFF. As DNA, the CDR3 is TGTGCCAGCAGGACCAACACCGGGGAGCTGTTTTTT.

The chain couples TRBV5-1 to TRBJ2-3; 9 nucleotides match TRBD1. The CDR3 is 16 amino acids. V lost 3 bases and J lost 1; bases outside the gene matches: 6. Germline V gene data show CDR1 as SGHRS and CDR2 as YFSETQ. The CDR3 coding sequence is TGCGCCAGCAGCTCATTACAGGGGGCCCGCACAGATACGCAGTATTTT. This gives the protein CASSSLQGARTDTQYF.

Details on this clone: The identical CDR3 is also encoded by other nucleotide sequences in the sample. The chain employs TRBV5-1 and TRBJ2-7; D is unclear. The CDR3 runs 13 residues. Trimming pared 4 bases from V and 4 bases from J, leaving 12 bases between. Per germline, CDR1 SGHRS and CDR2 YFSETQ. CDR3 in DNA: TGCGCCAGCAGCCCGGACCTTTCATACGAGCAGTACTTC. The encoded protein is CASSPDLSYEQYF.

This rearrangement joins TRBV6-5 to TRBJ1-1, with D uncertain. The CDR3 runs 14 residues. Trimming took 4 bases from V and 0 from J, leaving 9 bases between them. CDR1 is MNHEY, CDR2 SVGAGI, per germline. CDR3 sequence reads: CASSSWRMNTEAFF. CDR3 nucleotide sequence: TGTGCCAGCAGTTCCTGGCGGATGAACACTGAAGCTTTCTTT.

The rearrangement joins TRBV19 to TRBJ1-5; no definite D call. Germline V gene data show CDR1 as LNHDA and CDR2 as SQIVND (reference sequence). This CDR3 is built from 15 residues. Trimming cost V 8 bases and J 0 bases, with 14 bases left between them. In DNA, the CDR3 is TGTGCCAGTTCAACAGACACCTATAGCAATCAGCCCCAGCATTTT. Amino acid sequence: CASSTDTYSNQPQHF.